This T cell receptor (beta chain) originates from a study of blood T cells in healthy people across ages. A sample-barcoded 5' primer and a J-beta primer mix were used in a second PCR of roughly 7 to 11 cycles. Each CDR3 protein is one row after TCRdb ran MiXCR on the 5' RACE reads. This sample carries 380,000 or so distinct CDR3 sequences, 45% to 65% of them seen once, and the ten largest clones take roughly 51%. Healthy Russian Caucasian donors spanned ages roughly 6 to 90 years. This clonotype was detected many times. From germline, CDR1 is SNHLY and CDR2 FYNNEI. Losses at the gene ends were 3 bases for V and 7 bases for J; bases not matched to a gene: 4. The CDR3 totals 13 residues.

The source is a man in his 60s in good health. Sequencing was performed on blood. The gene calls are TRBV2 and TRBJ2-5, with 8 bases lining up with TRBD1. The CDR3 nucleotides read TGTGCCAGCAGTGACGGACAGGGCGGGACCCAGTACTTC. Its protein is CASSDGQGGTQYF.